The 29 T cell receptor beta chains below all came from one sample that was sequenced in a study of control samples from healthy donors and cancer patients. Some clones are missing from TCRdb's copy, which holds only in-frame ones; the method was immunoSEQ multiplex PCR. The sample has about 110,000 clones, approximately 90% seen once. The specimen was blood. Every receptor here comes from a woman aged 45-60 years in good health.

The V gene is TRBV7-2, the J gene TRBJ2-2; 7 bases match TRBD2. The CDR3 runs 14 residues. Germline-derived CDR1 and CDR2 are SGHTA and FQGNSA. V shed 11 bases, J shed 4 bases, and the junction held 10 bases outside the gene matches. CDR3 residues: CALGGRAGTGELFF. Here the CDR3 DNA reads TGTGCCCTCGGGGGGAGGGCCGGCACCGGGGAGCTGTTTTTT.

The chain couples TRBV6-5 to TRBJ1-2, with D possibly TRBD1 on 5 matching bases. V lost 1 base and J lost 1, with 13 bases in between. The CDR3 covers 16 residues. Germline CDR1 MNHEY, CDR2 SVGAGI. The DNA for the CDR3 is TGTGCCAGCAGTTACTTCACAGGTTTAATTAACTATGGCTACACCTTC. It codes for CASSYFTGLINYGYTF.

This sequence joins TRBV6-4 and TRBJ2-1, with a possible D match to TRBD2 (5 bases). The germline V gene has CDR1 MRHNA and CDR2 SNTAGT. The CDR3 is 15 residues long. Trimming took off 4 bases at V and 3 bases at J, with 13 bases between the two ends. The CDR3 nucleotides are TGTGCCAGCAGTGTTCGAGGGAGTAGCTACAATGAGCAGTTCTTC. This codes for CASSVRGSSYNEQFF.

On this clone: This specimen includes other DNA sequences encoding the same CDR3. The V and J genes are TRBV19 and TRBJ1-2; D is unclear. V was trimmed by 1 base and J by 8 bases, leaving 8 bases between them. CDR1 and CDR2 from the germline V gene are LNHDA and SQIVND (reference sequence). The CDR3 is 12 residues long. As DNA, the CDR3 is TGTGCCAGTAGTATAGGGGTTGGCGGCTACACCTTC. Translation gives CASSIGVGGYTF.

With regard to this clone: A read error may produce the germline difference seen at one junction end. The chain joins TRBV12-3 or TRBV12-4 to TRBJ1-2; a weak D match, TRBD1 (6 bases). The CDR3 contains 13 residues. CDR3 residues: CASGLGRGGGYTF. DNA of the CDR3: TGTGCCAGCGGTTTGGGCAGGGGTGGGGGCTACACCTTC.

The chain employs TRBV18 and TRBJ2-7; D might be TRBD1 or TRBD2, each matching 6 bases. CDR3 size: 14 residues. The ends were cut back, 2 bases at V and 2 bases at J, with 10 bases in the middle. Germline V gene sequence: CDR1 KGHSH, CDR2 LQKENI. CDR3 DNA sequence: TGTGCCAGCTCACCAGAAGGGGGGCCCTACGAGCAGTACGTC. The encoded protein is CASSPEGGPYEQYV.

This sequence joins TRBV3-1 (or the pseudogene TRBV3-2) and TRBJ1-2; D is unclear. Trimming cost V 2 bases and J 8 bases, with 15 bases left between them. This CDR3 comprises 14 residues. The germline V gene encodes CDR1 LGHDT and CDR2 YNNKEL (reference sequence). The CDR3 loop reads CASSQIGAPLGYTF. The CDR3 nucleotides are TGTGCCAGCAGCCAAATCGGAGCCCCTCTGGGCTACACCTTC.

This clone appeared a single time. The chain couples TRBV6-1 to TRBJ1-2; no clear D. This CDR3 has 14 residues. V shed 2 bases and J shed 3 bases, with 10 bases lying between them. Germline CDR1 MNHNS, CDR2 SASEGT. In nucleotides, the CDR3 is TGTGCCAGCAGTGAACGGTCTGGGTACTATGGCTACACCTTC. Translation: CASSERSGYYGYTF.

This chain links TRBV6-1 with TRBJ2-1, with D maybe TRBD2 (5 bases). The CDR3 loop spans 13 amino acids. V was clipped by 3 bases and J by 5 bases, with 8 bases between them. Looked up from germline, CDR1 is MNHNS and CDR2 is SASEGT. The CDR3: CASSDRADNEQFF. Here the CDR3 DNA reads TGTGCCAGCAGTGATCGAGCGGACAATGAGCAGTTCTTC.

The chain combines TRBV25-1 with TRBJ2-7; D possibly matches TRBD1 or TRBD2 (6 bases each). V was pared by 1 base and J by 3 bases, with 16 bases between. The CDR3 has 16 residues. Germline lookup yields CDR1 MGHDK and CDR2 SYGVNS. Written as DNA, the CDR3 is TGTGCCAGCAGTGAATTTGGGGGGCTCGGGGACTACGAGCAGTACTTC. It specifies CASSEFGGLGDYEQYF.

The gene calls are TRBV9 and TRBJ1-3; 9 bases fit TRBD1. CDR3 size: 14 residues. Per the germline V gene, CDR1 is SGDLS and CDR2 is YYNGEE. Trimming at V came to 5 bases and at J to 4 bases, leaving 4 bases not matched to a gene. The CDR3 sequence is CASRGQGQGNTIYF. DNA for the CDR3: TGTGCCAGCAGAGGACAGGGGCAGGGAAACACCATATATTTT.

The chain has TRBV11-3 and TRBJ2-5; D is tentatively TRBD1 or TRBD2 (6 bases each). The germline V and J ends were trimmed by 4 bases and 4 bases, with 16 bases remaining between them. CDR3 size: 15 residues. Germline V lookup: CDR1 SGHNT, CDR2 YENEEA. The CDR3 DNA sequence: TGTGCCAGCAGCTCGGGGGCAGGGCCCCCAGAGACCCAGTACTTC. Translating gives CASSSGAGPPETQYF.

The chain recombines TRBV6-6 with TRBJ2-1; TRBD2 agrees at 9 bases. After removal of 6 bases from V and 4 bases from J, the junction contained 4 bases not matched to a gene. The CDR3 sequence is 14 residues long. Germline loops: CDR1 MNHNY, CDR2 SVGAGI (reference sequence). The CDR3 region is CASRPSGGYNEQFF. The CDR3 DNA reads TGTGCCAGCAGACCCAGCGGGGGGTACAATGAGCAGTTCTTC.

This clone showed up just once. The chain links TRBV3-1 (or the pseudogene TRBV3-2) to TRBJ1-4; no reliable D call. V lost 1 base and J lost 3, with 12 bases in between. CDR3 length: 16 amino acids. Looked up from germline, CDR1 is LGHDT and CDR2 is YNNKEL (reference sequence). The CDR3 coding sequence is TGTGCCAGCAGCCAAGCAACGGTGATAGCTAATGAAAAACTGTTTTTT. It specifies CASSQATVIANEKLFF.

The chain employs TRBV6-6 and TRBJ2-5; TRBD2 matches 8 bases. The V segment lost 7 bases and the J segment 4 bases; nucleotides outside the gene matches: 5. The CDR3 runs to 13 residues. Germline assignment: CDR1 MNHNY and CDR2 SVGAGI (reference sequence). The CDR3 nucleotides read TGTGCCAGCACCACGGGGGGGGTAGAGACCCAGTACTTC. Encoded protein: CASTTGGVETQYF.

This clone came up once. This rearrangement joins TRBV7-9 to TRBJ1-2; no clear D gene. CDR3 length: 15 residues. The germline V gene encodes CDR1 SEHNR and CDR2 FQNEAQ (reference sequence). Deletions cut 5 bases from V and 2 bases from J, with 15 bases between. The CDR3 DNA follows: TGTGCCAGCAGCCCTATGGGCGGAGGGAACTATGGCTACACCTTC. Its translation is CASSPMGGGNYGYTF. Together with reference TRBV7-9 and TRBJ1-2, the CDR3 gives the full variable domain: DTGVSQNPRHKITKRGQNVTFRCDPISEHNRLYWYRQTLGQGPEFLTYFQNEAQLEKSRLLSDRFSAERPKGSFSTLEIQRTEQGDSAMYLCASSPMGGGNYGYTFGSGTRLTVV.

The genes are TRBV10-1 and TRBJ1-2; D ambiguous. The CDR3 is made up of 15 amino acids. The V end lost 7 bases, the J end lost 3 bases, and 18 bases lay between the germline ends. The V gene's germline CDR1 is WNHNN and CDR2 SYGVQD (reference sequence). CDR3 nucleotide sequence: TGCGCCAGCACCCCCCGCGGAGGGTACGACTATGGCTACACCTTC. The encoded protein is CASTPRGGYDYGYTF.

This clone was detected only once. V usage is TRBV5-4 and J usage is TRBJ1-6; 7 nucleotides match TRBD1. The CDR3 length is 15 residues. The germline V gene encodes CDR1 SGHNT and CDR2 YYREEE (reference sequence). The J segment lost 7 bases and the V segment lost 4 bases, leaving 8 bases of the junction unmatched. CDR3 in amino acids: CASSPRQGTNSPLHF. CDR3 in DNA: TGTGCCAGCAGCCCTAGACAGGGAACGAATTCACCCCTCCACTTT.

In DNA form, the CDR3 reads TGTGCCAGCAGTGAGTCAGCGGTGGGGTGGAATGAGCAGTTCTTC. This sequence encodes CASSESAVGWNEQFF. V usage is TRBV2 and J usage is TRBJ2-1; tentatively, D is TRBD2 (5 bases). V was cut by 3 bases and J by 7 bases, with 16 bases left in between. Germline assignment: CDR1 SNHLY and CDR2 FYNNEI. The CDR3 sequence is 15 residues long.

CDR3 sequence: CASSYTGTGGLQYV. The CDR3 nucleotides are TGTGCCAGCAGTTATACCGGGACAGGGGGTTTGCAGTACGTC. The chain links TRBV6-5 to TRBJ2-7; 11 positions agree with TRBD1. V was pared by 3 bases and J by 9 bases, with 7 bases of the junction left unmatched. CDR3 length: 14 amino acids. CDR1 is MNHEY and CDR2 is SVGAGI in the germline V gene.

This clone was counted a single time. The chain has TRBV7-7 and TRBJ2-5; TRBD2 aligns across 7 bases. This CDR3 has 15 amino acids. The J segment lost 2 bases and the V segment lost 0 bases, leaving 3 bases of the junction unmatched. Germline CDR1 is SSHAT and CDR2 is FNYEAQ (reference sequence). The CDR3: CASSLATGGQETQYF. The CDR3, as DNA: TGTGCCAGCAGCTTAGCGACGGGGGGACAAGAGACCCAGTACTTC.

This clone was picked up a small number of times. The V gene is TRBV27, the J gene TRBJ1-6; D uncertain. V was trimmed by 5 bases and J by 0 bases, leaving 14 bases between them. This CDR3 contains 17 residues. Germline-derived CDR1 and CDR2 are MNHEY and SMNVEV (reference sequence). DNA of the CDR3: TGTGCCAGCAGTCCTCGTCAAAGGAGCTCCTATAATTCACCCCTCCACTTT. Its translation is CASSPRQRSSYNSPLHF.

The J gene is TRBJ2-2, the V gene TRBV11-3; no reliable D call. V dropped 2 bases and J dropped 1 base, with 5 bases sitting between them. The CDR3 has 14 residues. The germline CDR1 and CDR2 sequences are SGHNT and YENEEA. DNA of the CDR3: TGTGCCAGCAGCTTAAGTCGGAACACCGGGGAGCTGTTTTTT. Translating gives CASSLSRNTGELFF.

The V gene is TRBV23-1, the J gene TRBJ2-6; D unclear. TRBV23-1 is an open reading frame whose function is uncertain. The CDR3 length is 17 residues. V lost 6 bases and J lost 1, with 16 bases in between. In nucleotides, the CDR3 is TGCGCCAGCAGATTGTTAGGGTTGTATTCTGGGGCCAACGTCCTGACTTTC. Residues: CASRLLGLYSGANVLTF.

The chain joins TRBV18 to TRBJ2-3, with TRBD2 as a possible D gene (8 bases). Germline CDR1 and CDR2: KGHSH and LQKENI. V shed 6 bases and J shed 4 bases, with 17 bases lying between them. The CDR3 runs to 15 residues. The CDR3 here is CASSPGSGTADTQYF. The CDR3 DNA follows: TGTGCCAGCTCCCCGGGTAGCGGGACAGCAGATACGCAGTATTTT.

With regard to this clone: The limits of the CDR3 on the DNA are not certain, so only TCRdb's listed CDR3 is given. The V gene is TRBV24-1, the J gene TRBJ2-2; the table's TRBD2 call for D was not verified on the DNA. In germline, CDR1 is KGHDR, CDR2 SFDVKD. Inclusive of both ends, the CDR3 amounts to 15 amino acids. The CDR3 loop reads CATPGVLRRAGELFF.

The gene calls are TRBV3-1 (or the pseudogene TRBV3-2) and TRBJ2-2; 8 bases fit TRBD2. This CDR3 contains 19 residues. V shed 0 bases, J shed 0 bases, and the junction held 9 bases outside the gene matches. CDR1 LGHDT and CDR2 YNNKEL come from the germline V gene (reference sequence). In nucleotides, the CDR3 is TGTGCCAGCAGCCAAGATCTAGCGGGCAGCCTATCGAACACCGGGGAGCTGTTTTTT. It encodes CASSQDLAGSLSNTGELFF.

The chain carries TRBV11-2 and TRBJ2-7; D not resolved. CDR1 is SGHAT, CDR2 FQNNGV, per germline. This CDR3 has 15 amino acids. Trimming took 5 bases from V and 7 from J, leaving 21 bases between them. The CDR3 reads CASSPPPGVEDEQYF. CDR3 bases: TGTGCCAGCAGCCCCCCCCCGGGTGTTGAGGATGAGCAGTACTTC.

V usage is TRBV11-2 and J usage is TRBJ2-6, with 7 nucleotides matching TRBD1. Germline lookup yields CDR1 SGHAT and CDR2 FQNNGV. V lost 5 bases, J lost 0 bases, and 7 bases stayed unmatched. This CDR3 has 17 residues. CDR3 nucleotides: TGTGCCAGCAGCCTCCGGGACAGCAGCTCTGGGGCCAACGTCCTGACTTTC. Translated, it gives CASSLRDSSSGANVLTF.